This TCR beta chain originates from a study of human T cells and chemical hapten exposure (dated by TCRdb to the early 2020s). Regarding the research as a whole: For sensitization, 2% DPC in acetone was applied to a 2 cm by 2 cm area of upper inner arm skin. Throughout the study period of roughly 24 weeks, patients also received therapeutic DPC doses to the scalp every week. Patch testing was done on the upper back using Finn chambers containing 0.01% DPC, and results were scored after 6 days according to International Contact Dermatitis Research Group standards. Most of the patients in the cohort were female, and the cohort covered alopecia areata with under or over 50% scalp involvement, alopecia totalis and alopecia universalis. Libraries were pooled for sequencing, and variation in per-sample TCR yields was attributed mainly to small differences in library volumes within the pool. This study followed changes in the peripheral blood TCR repertoire in vivo during primary and secondary sensitization of alopecia patients to the hapten diphenylcyclopropenone (DPC). Blood samples were taken from patients before sensitization (week 0) and at 2, 6 and about 24 weeks after DPC sensitization. Blood for TCR sequencing was provided by twenty-nine alopecia patients at one to four time points (pre-sensitization, 2, 6 and 24 weeks). General findings and caveats noted by the study authors: The number of PT1 expanded TCRs positively correlated with patch test score, significant at thresholds 8, 16 and 32 but not 4. Expanded TCRs formed significantly more large CDR3 similarity clusters than pre-sensitization or healthy control sets, consistent with antigen-driven responses. No change with DPC sensitization was found in the number of TCRs above 1 in 1000 frequency, and no evidence of global repertoire structure alterations was found. All patients had alopecia, a presumed autoimmune disease, so their immune response might differ from that of healthy individuals. After repeated subsampling, the strength of the expansion versus patch-test correlation and the threshold at which it became significant changed.

For this clonotype: Its antigen remains unidentified. No clone much larger than this one lies a single base away; base qualities are absent.

The CDR3 has 15 amino acids, counting the end cysteine and phenylalanine. Only the CDR3 portion is preserved as DNA: 45 bases, with reading frame beginning at the first base. The germline V gene gives CDR1 as SGHAT and CDR2 as FQNNGV. The junction carries 13 bases between V and J, which are trimmed by 0 bases and 4 bases respectively. Library prep was done by RACE. The sample was run on a NextSeq 500. Library preparation attached unique molecular identifiers to individual cDNA molecules for quantitative, reproducible TCR counting. For every blood RNA sample, sequencing covered both the TCR alpha and TCR beta chains. Processing in the source paper ran as follows. Samples had a median of roughly 100,000 TCRs, with a range from roughly 20,000 to 690,600. V, J and CDR3 annotation of the TCR reads was performed with the Decombinator software suite. To make PS versus PT1 abundance plots, every sample was subsampled to the same number of TCRs (28,000). Expanded TCRs were defined as absent before sensitization and observed at least eight times at the 2-week time point. TCRdb trimmed the raw reads at Q25, called clones with MiXCR and kept productive beta chains. Every entry covers one CDR3 protein and lists the most common genes and DNA from its rows. These V and J calls are TCRdb output, not the study's own analysis. In this sample the table shows 150,000 to 200,000 distinct CDR3 sequences, more than 14% of which occur a single time. About 1.7% of the sample comes from the top ten.

Reading the label with the study, this specimen's time point is: patch test 1, 2 weeks after DPC sensitization. Per the publication, the treatment or condition label means: therapeutic diphenylcyclopropenone sensitization with weekly scalp DPC. At every patch-test visit, the blood draw took place before the patch test was put on. To be eligible, patients had to be aged 18 to 70, diagnosed with alopecia and judged suitable for DPC therapy, while pregnant patients were excluded. Total RNA was isolated from unfractionated whole blood collected in Tempus Blood RNA tubes. Sequenced here: whole blood, sampled in connection with sensitization to the hapten diphenylcyclopropenone (DPC). The V gene is TRBV11-2 and the J gene is TRBJ2-7; perhaps TRBD2 is the D gene, with 5 bases matching. This TCR was sampled from a woman aged 25 to 39 with alopecia areata. Some clones in this sample may be carry-over from other donors' samples. The DNA is TGTGCCAGCAGCTTAGATGGAGGCAGGTCTTACGAGCAGTACTTC. Its protein product is CASSLDGGRSYEQYF.